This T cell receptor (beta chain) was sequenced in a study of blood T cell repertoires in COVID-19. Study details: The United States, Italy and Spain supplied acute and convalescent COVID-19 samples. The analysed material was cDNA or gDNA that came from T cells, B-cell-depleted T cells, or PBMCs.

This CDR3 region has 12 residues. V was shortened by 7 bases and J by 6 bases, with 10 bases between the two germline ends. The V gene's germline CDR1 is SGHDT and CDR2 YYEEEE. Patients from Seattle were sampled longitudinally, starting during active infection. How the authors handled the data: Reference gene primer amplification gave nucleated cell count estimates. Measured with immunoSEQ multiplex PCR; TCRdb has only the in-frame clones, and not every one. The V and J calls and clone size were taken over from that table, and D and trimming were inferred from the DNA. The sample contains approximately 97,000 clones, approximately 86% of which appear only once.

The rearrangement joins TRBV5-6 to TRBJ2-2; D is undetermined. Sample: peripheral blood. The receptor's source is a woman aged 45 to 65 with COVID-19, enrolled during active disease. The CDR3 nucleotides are TGTGCCAGCCTCCTAGTGCCCGGGGAGCTGTTTTTT. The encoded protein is CASLLVPGELFF.